The source of this TCR beta chain is a study of blood T cells in healthy people across ages (dated by TCRdb to about 2015). With regard to the full study: In model experiments, template switching captured about one uniquely barcoded TCR beta cDNA molecule for every two T cells. To track age-related changes in TCR beta repertoire diversity, the study relied on deep sequencing normalized with unique cDNA molecular identifiers. The donors were split into four age groups: young (average around 16 years), middle-aged (roughly 39), aged (about 56) and long-lived (approximately 80). The study analyzed two additional independent replicas of 1 million unique cDNA reads from the same blood draw for two donors, one aged 18 to 29 and one aged 80 or older. To avoid experimental bias, donors of different ages were randomly spread across the sequencing lanes.

General conclusions and limits of the study: Observed TCR beta diversity per million T cells fell roughly linearly with age, and a significant reduction was already apparent by age roughly 41. The CMV infection status of donors was not known, potentially confounding age-related changes in expanded clonotypes. The percentage of naive T cells measured by flow cytometry correlated strongly with observed TCR beta diversity. Total diversity estimates from one million sequenced T cells were considered lower bounds and underestimates. Since profiling was done on bulk unsorted PBMCs, naive and antigen-experienced compartments could not be conclusively compared. Compared with the aged group, more naive CD4+ T cells, fewer expanded clones and increased TCR diversity were shown by the long-lived group, suggesting age selection.

In its sample, this clonotype was seen a few times. Its antigen target is currently unknown. Qualities for individual bases were not recorded, and no much larger clone is one base off. Systemically healthy Caucasian individuals from Russia, some 38 in total and aged roughly 6 to 100 years, were included as donors. Around 10 milliliters of peripheral blood were collected from each donor into EDTA-treated Vacutainer tubes. PBMCs were isolated by Ficoll-Paque density-gradient centrifugation, with at least 6 million obtained per sample. Total RNA was extracted from PBMCs with Trizol reagent, with at least 6 micrograms obtained per sample. The percentages of naive CD45RAhigh/CD27high T cells were determined by flow cytometry on a PBMC aliquot from every donor. Library preparation used 5' RACE. Sequencing relied on an Illumina HiSeq 2500. A second PCR of about 6 to 11 cycles was performed with a sample-barcoded 5' primer and a J-beta primer mix. A template-switch 5' adaptor carrying 12 random nucleotides introduced a unique molecular identifier onto each TCR beta cDNA molecule. Each sample yielded at least 2.5 million CDR3-containing paired-end reads. First-strand cDNA was synthesized from all RNA with the Mint cDNA synthesis kit, primed by a TRBC-specific oligonucleotide. All cDNA was treated with uracil-DNA glycosylase and then went through a first 18-cycle PCR with the universal primers M1SS and BC2_uni_R. The study's own analysis went as follows. Normalization of each sample was performed by random selection of 1 million high-quality reads, each carrying a distinct molecular identifier. Instead of being binned into consensus sequences, reads that shared molecular identifiers were thrown out. MiTCR, run with a Q25 quality threshold and the strictest error-elimination algorithm, handled CDR3 identification, clonotype clustering and error correction. A nonparametric unseen species model with Euler transformation was used to estimate a lower bound on total TCR beta diversity. The public reads were run again by TCRdb, first through fastp at Q25 and then through MiXCR, and only productive beta chains were kept. Every CDR3 protein is listed once, alongside the most common genes and DNA of its rows. What appears here as the V and J calls and clone size reflects TCRdb's work, not the paper's. For this sample there are over a million distinct CDR3 sequences; around 43% appear just once. The ten largest clones add up to under 20% of the sample.

According to the germline V gene (reference sequence), CDR1 reads LNHNV and CDR2 reads YYDKDF. At the junction V is shortened by 0 bases and J by 6 bases, with 17 bases in between. The CDR3, from cysteine to phenylalanine, totals 16 residues. CDR3 DNA is the only sequence kept; it has 48 bases, read in frame from the first base. The receptor was derived from a woman aged 55-69 years in good health. The chain employs TRBV15 and TRBJ2-5; TRBD2 might be the D gene, on 6 matching bases. The sequencing input was blood. The sequenced DNA is TGTGCCACCAGCAGAGACCAGGGCGGGAATAAAAAGACCCAGTACTTC. The translation is CATSRDQGGNKKTQYF.